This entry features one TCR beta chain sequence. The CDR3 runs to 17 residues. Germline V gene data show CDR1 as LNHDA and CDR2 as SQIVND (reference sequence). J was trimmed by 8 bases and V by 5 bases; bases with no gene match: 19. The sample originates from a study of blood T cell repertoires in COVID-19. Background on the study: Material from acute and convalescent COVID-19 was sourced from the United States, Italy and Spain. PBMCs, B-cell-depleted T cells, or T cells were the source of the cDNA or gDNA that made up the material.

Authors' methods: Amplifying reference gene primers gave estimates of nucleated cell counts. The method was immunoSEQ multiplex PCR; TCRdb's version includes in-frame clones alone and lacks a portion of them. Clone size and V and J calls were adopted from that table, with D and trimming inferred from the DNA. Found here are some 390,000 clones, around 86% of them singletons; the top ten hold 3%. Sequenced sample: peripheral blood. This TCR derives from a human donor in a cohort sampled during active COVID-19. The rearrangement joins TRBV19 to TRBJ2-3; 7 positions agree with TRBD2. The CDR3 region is CASSPAGGAGLAGTQYF. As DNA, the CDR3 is TGTGCCAGTAGTCCCGCCGGGGGAGCGGGGCTCGCGGGTACGCAGTATTTT.